This T cell receptor (beta chain) was identified in a study of T cell repertoires in ileal Crohn's disease (dated by TCRdb to the late 2010s). At the level of the whole study: At the time of surgery, 35% of patients were active smokers, and the median duration of disease was 6.5 to 8 years. A total of 170 or so mucosal samples from roughly 60 patients were sequenced, with samples obtained at several locations on the surgical specimen and at postoperative endoscopy. A Rutgeerts score above i0 was used to define endoscopic postoperative recurrence. Every patient underwent surgery because of a complication, which was stricturing disease in approximately 60% of cases and penetrating disease in about 39%. M0 samples were biopsies from the inflamed portion of the ileum in the surgical resection specimen. Roughly half of the patients were given postoperative therapy, with more than 15 on anti-TNF agents and under 13 on thiopurines. The TCR repertoire was analysed in about 60 patients with Crohn's disease drawn from a prospective multicentre cohort. For commercial TCRB immunosequencing, around 500 nanograms of biopsy DNA were submitted for each sample. The study was conducted in parallel with a multicentre cohort that was designed to identify predictors of early endoscopic recurrence following ileocolonic resection.

Study-wide findings and limitations: Endoscopic recurrence was linked to a higher percentage of high-frequency clones at surgery, and recurrence occurred in every patient whose clonality exceeded 26.8% (18/57). Only a subgroup of patients, of unstated size, had mucosal CD4 and CD8 T cells sorted and sequenced. A significantly higher proportion of clonal expansions was observed in active smokers at surgery than in non-smokers (about 25% vs 18%, p=0.02). More high-frequency clones were carried by sorted CD8 T cells than by CD4 T cells, suggesting that mucosal expansions were mainly CD8.

The time point label, as the study defines it: inflamed ileum from the surgical specimen. To be eligible, patients had to be adults with ileal or ileocolonic Crohn's disease and an indication for ileocolonic resection. Whole ileal mucosal biopsies were kept frozen at -80 degrees C prior to DNA extraction. Genomic DNA was isolated from frozen whole biopsies using a TRizol-based method, and the DNA was quantified with a NanoDrop 2000 spectrophotometer. The method behind the library was the immunoSEQ multiplex PCR assay. A two-step, amplification bias-controlled multiplex PCR was used by Adaptive Biotechnology to amplify CDR3 regions from genomic DNA. The first PCR used primers for every V and J gene segment; the second PCR added barcodes and Illumina adapters. CDR3 libraries were sequenced using an Illumina instrument. On the study's bioinformatics: The analysis used both the pipelines supplied by the vendor and custom analysis of the raw data in R/Bioconductor with R version 3.3.0. Clonality, which ranges from 0 to 1, was calculated as the inverse of the normalised Shannon entropy across all productive clones. High-frequency clones were defined as the share of the repertoire taken up by the top 100 clones, keeping only clones that passed a 95% confidence test. The Simpson index measured repertoire diversity, and the Morisita-Horn index measured overlap between samples. TCRdb took this table from immuneACCESS and kept in-frame rearrangements with V and J called. Such tables lack part of the clones; where checked against another copy, unresolved V genes explain under half of the gap, and the rest is unexplained. V and J calls and clone size are those listed in that table; D and trimming were worked out from the DNA. The sample table shows roughly 4,200 clones, and under 85% are seen once. Together, the top ten hold around 6.5% of the sample.

Trimming accounts for 5 bases at V and 5 bases at J, while the number of junction bases matched to no gene is 9. CDR1 and CDR2 were assigned from the germline V gene (reference sequence) as LNHDA and SQIVND. Taken from cysteine to phenylalanine, the CDR3 has 16 residues. The entry retains the CDR3 DNA only, 48 bases that are in frame from base 1. As for this clone: Its antigen remains unidentified. Within one base of it there is no much larger clone, and no base qualities were kept.

The receptor's source is an adult with Crohn's disease. The sequencing input was ileal tissue. In this chain, TRBV19 is recombined with TRBJ2-5, with 12 bases aligning to TRBD1. The DNA sequence is TGTGCCAGTAGTCGACCGGGACAGGGGGCCTCGGAGACCCAGTACTTC. Protein translation: CASSRPGQGASETQYF.